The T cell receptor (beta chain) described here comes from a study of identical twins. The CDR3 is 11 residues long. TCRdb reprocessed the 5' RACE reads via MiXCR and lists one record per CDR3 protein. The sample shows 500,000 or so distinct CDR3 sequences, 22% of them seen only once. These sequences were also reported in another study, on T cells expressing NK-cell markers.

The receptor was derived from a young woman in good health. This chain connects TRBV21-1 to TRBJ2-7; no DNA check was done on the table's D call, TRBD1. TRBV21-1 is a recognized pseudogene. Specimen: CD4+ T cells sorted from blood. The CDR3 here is CASPDSYEQYF. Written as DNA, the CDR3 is TGTGCCAGCCCGGACAGCTACGAGCAGTACTTC.